These 20 T cell receptor beta chains were sequenced from one sample in a study of cytomegalovirus exposure and HLA in healthy donors. Use of 60 Vbeta and 13 Jbeta primers characterized the PCR. Generated by immunoSEQ multiplex PCR, the TCRdb table keeps only in-frame clones and is missing some. Of roughly 140,000 clones in the sample, roughly two thirds were seen once. Material: PBMCs. The receptor set was obtained from a human donor in good health.

The chain recombines TRBV25-1 with TRBJ2-1, with TRBD1 identical over 12 bases. V was pared by 1 base and J by 7 bases, with 5 bases of the junction left unmatched. The CDR3 runs to 16 residues. The germline gives CDR1 MGHDK, CDR2 SYGVNS. The CDR3 reads CASSEFGDRGLNEQFF. The CDR3 region has the DNA TGTGCCAGCAGTGAATTTGGGGACAGGGGGCTTAATGAGCAGTTCTTC. Full variable domain (remainder filled in from reference TRBV25-1 and TRBJ2-1): EADIYQTPRYLVIGTGKKITLECSQTMGHDKMYWYQQDPGMELHLIHYSYGVNSTEKGDLSSESTVSRIRTEHFPLTLESARPSHTSQYLCASSEFGDRGLNEQFFGPGTRLTVL.

The chain recombines TRBV4-2 with TRBJ1-1; maybe TRBD1 (6 bases). This CDR3 is 13 amino acids long. Trimming took off 4 bases at V and 8 bases at J, with 14 bases between the two ends. Germline V gene lookup returns CDR1 LGHNA and CDR2 YNFKEQ. The chain's CDR3 is CASSPTTDREAFF. The CDR3, as DNA: TGTGCCAGCAGCCCCACAACGGACAGAGAAGCTTTCTTT.

The chain has TRBV5-6 and TRBJ1-1; weak D call: TRBD1 (5 bases). V was pared by 4 bases and J by 7 bases, with 17 bases between. The V gene's germline CDR1 is SGHDT and CDR2 YYEEEE. The CDR3 length is 14 residues. CDR3 sequence reads: CASSPGLGFGEAFF. DNA of the CDR3: TGTGCCAGCAGCCCGGGACTGGGTTTCGGTGAAGCTTTCTTT.

The chain recombines TRBV11-2 with TRBJ2-5, with D possibly matching TRBD2 (5 bases). Trimming left V 1 base short and J 3 bases short, with 9 bases between. The V gene's germline CDR1 is SGHAT and CDR2 FQNNGV. CDR3 length equals 14 residues. The CDR3 DNA sequence: TGTGCCAGCAGCTTAGTCAGCGGTAAAGAGACCCAGTACTTC. Protein: CASSLVSGKETQYF. Filled out from reference TRBV11-2 and TRBJ2-5, the complete variable domain reads EAGVAQSPRYKIIEKRQSVAFWCNPISGHATLYWYQQILGQGPKLLIQFQNNGVVDDSQLPKDRFSAERLKGVDSTLKIQPAKLEDSAVYLCASSLVSGKETQYFGPGTRLLVL.

The chain has TRBV10-3 and TRBJ1-4, with D possibly being TRBD1 (6 bases). This CDR3 has 16 residues. V was pared by 0 bases and J by 8 bases, with 16 bases between. Germline V gene lookup returns CDR1 ENHRY and CDR2 SYGVKD. DNA for the CDR3: TGTGCCATCAGTGAGTCTCGTATGGGGGCTGGGGAAAAACTGTTTTTT. Its translation: CAISESRMGAGEKLFF.

The genes are TRBV10-3 and TRBJ2-7; tentative D call: TRBD1 (5 bases). The germline gives CDR1 ENHRY, CDR2 SYGVKD. This CDR3 contains 15 residues. V lost 1 base and J 2 bases, leaving 12 bases between the germline ends. CDR3 nucleotides: TGTGCCATCAGTGAGTTTAGGCAGGGAACCTACGAGCAGTACTTC. Translation: CAISEFRQGTYEQYF.

This clone has just one count. The chain carries TRBV11-2 and TRBJ1-2; D is ambiguous. This CDR3 comprises 14 residues. The germline gives CDR1 SGHAT, CDR2 FQNNGV. Trimming took 6 bases from V and 4 from J, leaving 15 bases between them. Written as DNA, the CDR3 is TGTGCCAGCAGTCCCGATACGACGGGCTATGGCTACACCTTC. It yields the protein CASSPDTTGYGYTF.

The chain uses TRBV7-9 and TRBJ1-2; TRBD1 matches 9 bases. CDR1 and CDR2 (germline): SEHNR, FQNEAQ (reference sequence). The CDR3 runs to 13 residues. V lost 5 bases, J lost 9 bases, and 7 bases stayed unmatched. In DNA form, the CDR3 reads TGTGCCAGCAGCGGGGGGACAGGGAGTAGCTACACCTTC. Protein product: CASSGGTGSSYTF.

As regards this clone: Within the sample, other DNA sequences also encode this same CDR3. The CDR3 loop is CASTGGRGEKLFF. DNA of the CDR3: TGTGCCAGCACCGGGGGGCGCGGGGAAAAACTGTTTTTT. V and J are TRBV6-6 and TRBJ1-4, with a tentative D call TRBD1 (6 bases). Trimming pared 7 bases from V and 8 bases from J, leaving 14 bases between. Germline V gene data show CDR1 as MNHNY and CDR2 as SVGAGI (reference sequence). The CDR3 is made up of 13 amino acids.

In this sample, this clone turned up a few times. The rearrangement uses TRBV6-5 and TRBJ2-1, with 7 bases matching TRBD1. The length of the CDR3 is 14 residues. V was clipped by 7 bases and J by 6 bases; unmatched bases: 9. Germline CDR1 is MNHEY and CDR2 is SVGAGI. CDR3 residues: CASNTPGQFNEQFF. The CDR3 DNA sequence: TGTGCCAGCAATACACCGGGACAGTTCAATGAGCAGTTCTTC.

As for this clone: The sample has other DNA sequences that encode this CDR3 too. This sequence joins TRBV2 and TRBJ1-1; D not resolved. With 2 bases removed from V and 0 bases from J, the gap between germline ends came to 10 bases. The CDR3 totals 15 residues. Germline V gene data show CDR1 as SNHLY and CDR2 as FYNNEI. For the CDR3, the DNA is TGTGCCAGCAGTGAATCAGGAGGGCTGAACACTGAAGCTTTCTTT. Translation: CASSESGGLNTEAFF. Full variable domain (missing parts from reference TRBV2 and TRBJ1-1): EPEVTQTPSHQVTQMGQEVILRCVPISNHLYFYWYRQILGQKVEFLVSFYNNEISEKSEIFDDQFSVERPDGSNFTLKIRSTKLEDSAMYFCASSESGGLNTEAFFGQGTRLTVV.

CDR3 nucleotide sequence: TGTGCCAGCAGCTTAGCGAGGGGGGGACAGGGGATAAAGACCCAGTACTTC. This encodes CASSLARGGQGIKTQYF. This sequence joins TRBV7-9 and TRBJ2-5; TRBD1 agrees at 10 bases. This CDR3 comprises 17 residues. V lost 0 bases to trimming and J lost 6 bases; unmatched junction nucleotides: 10. From germline, CDR1 is SEHNR and CDR2 FQNEAQ (reference sequence). Filled out from reference TRBV7-9 and TRBJ2-5, the complete variable domain reads DTGVSQNPRHKITKRGQNVTFRCDPISEHNRLYWYRQTLGQGPEFLTYFQNEAQLEKSRLLSDRFSAERPKGSFSTLEIQRTEQGDSAMYLCASSLARGGQGIKTQYFGPGTRLLVL.

This clone was recorded a few times. This chain connects TRBV12-5 to TRBJ2-7; 9 nucleotides agree with TRBD2. The CDR3 covers 21 residues. Germline assignment: CDR1 LGHNT and CDR2 FRNRAP. With 0 bases clipped from V and 1 base from J, the junction kept 19 bases outside the gene matches. The CDR3 sequence is CASGLVVTPFKAGGLSYEQYF. The CDR3 DNA follows: TGTGCTAGTGGTTTGGTAGTAACCCCTTTCAAAGCGGGAGGTTTATCCTACGAGCAGTACTTC.

This clone has just one count. The V and J genes are TRBV5-1 and TRBJ2-7; 8 bases are shared with TRBD1. V lost 0 bases, J lost 5 bases, and 4 bases stayed unmatched. This CDR3 has 14 amino acids. The germline V gene has CDR1 SGHRS and CDR2 YFSETQ. CDR3 amino acids: CASSLGQGAHEQYF. In nucleotides, the CDR3 is TGCGCCAGCAGCTTGGGGCAGGGGGCCCACGAGCAGTACTTC. Full variable domain (outside the CDR3, taken from reference TRBV5-1 and TRBJ2-7): KAGVTQTPRYLIKTRGQQVTLSCSPISGHRSVSWYQQTPGQGLQFLFEYFSETQRNKGNFPGRFSGRQFSNSRSEMNVSTLELGDSALYLCASSLGQGAHEQYFGPGTRLTVT.

V and J are TRBV7-9 and TRBJ2-7, with TRBD2 matching 8 bases. V lost 5 bases and J lost 6; bases outside the gene matches: 3. The CDR3 covers 12 residues. The germline gives CDR1 SEHNR, CDR2 FQNEAQ (reference sequence). CDR3 coding DNA: TGTGCCAGCAGCCGTAGCGGGGCCGAGCAGTACTTC. It translates to CASSRSGAEQYF. The whole variable domain, filled in from reference TRBV7-9 and TRBJ2-7, reads DTGVSQNPRHKITKRGQNVTFRCDPISEHNRLYWYRQTLGQGPEFLTYFQNEAQLEKSRLLSDRFSAERPKGSFSTLEIQRTEQGDSAMYLCASSRSGAEQYFGPGTRLTVT.

This rearrangement joins TRBV29-1 to TRBJ2-1; TRBD2 agrees at 9 bases. The CDR3 length is 15 residues. The J segment lost 6 bases and the V segment lost 0 bases, leaving 6 bases of the junction unmatched. CDR1 is SQVTM and CDR2 is ANQGSEA in the germline V gene. CDR3 protein: CSVEEWRGGLNEQFF. The CDR3 DNA follows: TGCAGCGTTGAAGAGTGGCGGGGGGGCCTCAATGAGCAGTTCTTC.

This clone was seen more than once but under ten times. The chain links TRBV5-1 to TRBJ2-1; possibly TRBD2 for D (7 bases). The V gene lost 6 bases and the J gene lost 9 bases, with 22 bases spanning the gap. This CDR3 region has 15 residues. Germline-derived CDR1 and CDR2 are SGHRS and YFSETQ. The CDR3 protein is CASTLRASGGGEQFF. The DNA for the CDR3 is TGCGCCAGCACCCTAAGGGCCTCGGGGGGCGGTGAGCAGTTCTTC.

The chain carries TRBV9 and TRBJ1-6; 8 bases are a match to TRBD1. Germline V CDR1 and CDR2: SGDLS, YYNGEE. The CDR3 is 15 amino acids. After removal of 4 bases from V and 6 bases from J, the junction contained 6 bases not matched to a gene. CDR3 DNA: TGTGCCAGCAGCACTAGGACAGGGACTAATTCACCCCTCCACTTT. Its protein product is CASSTRTGTNSPLHF.

This clone occurred once. The chain has TRBV18 and TRBJ1-3, with a possible D match to TRBD1 (6 bases). V gave up 0 bases and J gave up 0 bases, with 12 bases separating them. Germline CDR1 KGHSH, CDR2 LQKENI. CDR3 size: 17 residues. Here the CDR3 reads CASSPPDRTPSGNTIYF. In DNA form, the CDR3 reads TGTGCCAGCTCACCACCGGACAGAACCCCCTCTGGAAACACCATATATTTT. Based on the CDR3 plus reference TRBV18 and TRBJ1-3, the full variable domain is NAGVMQNPRHLVRRRGQEARLRCSPMKGHSHVYWYRQLPEEGLKFMVYLQKENIIDESGMPKERFSAEFPKEGPSILRIQQVVRGDSAAYFCASSPPDRTPSGNTIYFGEGSWLTVV.

In DNA, the CDR3 is TGTGCCAGTGACAGGGTCGAGGTAAACTATGGCTACACCTTC. This translates into CASDRVEVNYGYTF. The V and J genes are TRBV6-1 and TRBJ1-2; 7 nucleotides align to TRBD1. Germline CDR1 is MNHNS and CDR2 is SASEGT. Germline trimming cut 9 bases from V and 2 bases from J; bases unmatched to any gene: 9. This CDR3 has 14 residues.